A single sample is the source of the 11 T cell receptor beta chains below, sequenced in a study of blood T cell repertoires in COVID-19. Method: immunoSEQ multiplex PCR; TCRdb's copy keeps in-frame clones and lacks some. The sample lists 310,000 or so clones, 90% occurring once. The specimen sequenced was PBMCs or T cells enriched from blood (not recorded which). The origin of the receptors is a woman under 30 with acute COVID-19.

This clone was observed a single time. The CDR3 sequence: CASSLALASGTIAKNIQYF. CDR3 nucleotide sequence: TGCGCCAGCAGCTTGGCCTTGGCTAGCGGGACCATAGCCAAAAACATTCAGTACTTC. The chain is built from TRBV5-1 and TRBJ2-4, with 9 bases fitting TRBD2. CDR3 length equals 19 residues. Germline CDR1 is SGHRS and CDR2 is YFSETQ. V lost 0 bases, J lost 0 bases, and 10 bases stayed unmatched.

Note on this clone: This specimen includes other DNA sequences encoding the same CDR3. J is TRBJ2-5 and V is TRBV7-3, with 9 bases identical to TRBD1. V lost 1 base and J lost 4; bases outside the gene matches: 4. CDR3 length: 15 residues. CDR1 and CDR2 (germline): SGHTA, FQGTGA. As DNA, the CDR3 is TGTGCCAGCAGCTTAAACAGGGGGCGGGGAGAGACCCAGTACTTC. Protein product: CASSLNRGRGETQYF.

This clone was picked up a small number of times. The chain carries TRBV5-1 and TRBJ1-4, with TRBD1 as a possible D gene (5 bases). V was cut by 0 bases and J by 4 bases, with 13 bases left in between. Germline V gene data show CDR1 as SGHRS and CDR2 as YFSETQ. This CDR3 spans 16 amino acids. CDR3 in amino acids: CASSLDSAGRNEKLFF. CDR3 nucleotides: TGCGCCAGCAGCTTGGACTCAGCGGGGCGTAATGAAAAACTGTTTTTT.

This clone showed up just once. For the CDR3, the DNA is TGTGCCAGCAGCGAGCTCGGACAAAGCAATCAGCCCCAGCATTTT. Its protein product is CASSELGQSNQPQHF. The chain carries TRBV2 and TRBJ1-5; D perhaps matches TRBD1 (5 bases). Per the germline V gene, CDR1 is SNHLY and CDR2 is FYNNEI. With 6 bases removed from V and 1 base from J, the gap between germline ends came to 13 bases. The CDR3 covers 15 residues. The full variable domain, its missing parts supplied by reference TRBV2 and TRBJ1-5, is EPEVTQTPSHQVTQMGQEVILRCVPISNHLYFYWYRQILGQKVEFLVSFYNNEISEKSEIFDDQFSVERPDGSNFTLKIRSTKLEDSAMYFCASSELGQSNQPQHFGDGTRLSIL.

The V gene is TRBV9, the J gene TRBJ2-2, with D perhaps TRBD2 (6 bases). There are 17 residues in the CDR3. CDR1 and CDR2 (germline): SGDLS, YYNGEE. Trimming shortened V by 3 bases and J by 2 bases, and 17 bases separated the two germline ends. This CDR3 is CASSETHWRGNTGELFF. DNA of the CDR3: TGTGCCAGCAGCGAGACCCACTGGCGGGGAAACACCGGGGAGCTGTTTTTT.

The chain carries TRBV6-5 and TRBJ2-7; D possibly corresponds to TRBD2 (6 bases). The CDR3 has 15 amino acids. Trimming took off 2 bases at V and 0 bases at J, with 11 bases between the two ends. The germline V gene has CDR1 MNHEY and CDR2 SVGAGI. This CDR3 reads CASSYGLPISYEQYF. The CDR3 nucleotides are TGTGCCAGCAGTTACGGACTACCGATCTCCTACGAGCAGTACTTC.

The CDR3 loop reads CSVEDWSLAGSTDTQYF. CDR3 DNA: TGCAGCGTTGAAGATTGGTCACTAGCGGGAAGCACAGATACGCAGTATTTT. The J gene is TRBJ2-3, the V gene TRBV29-1, with 10 bases aligning to TRBD2. The junction had 6 bases not matched to a gene; V was cut back by 0 bases and J by 0 bases. Looked up from germline, CDR1 is SQVTM and CDR2 is ANQGSEA. CDR3 size: 17 residues.

The rearrangement links TRBV28 to TRBJ2-3; D is unclear. CDR1 is MDHEN and CDR2 is SYDVKM in the germline V gene. V gave up 6 bases and J gave up 4 bases, with 8 bases separating them. The CDR3 has 12 amino acids. The CDR3 DNA reads TGTGCCAGCAGAGATCAGGCAGATACGCAGTATTTT. Translating it yields CASRDQADTQYF.

The chain recombines TRBV19 with TRBJ1-4; 7 nucleotides align to TRBD1. The CDR3 loop spans 17 amino acids. CDR1 is LNHDA, CDR2 SQIVND, per germline (reference sequence). V was clipped by 10 bases and J by 0 bases; unmatched bases: 14. Here the CDR3 reads CATSRGAAYATNEKLFF. The CDR3 DNA is TGTGCCACCAGCAGGGGGGCTGCCTATGCAACTAATGAAAAACTGTTTTTT.

The rearrangement uses TRBV27 and TRBJ2-2; tentatively, D is TRBD2 (5 bases). Germline V lookup: CDR1 MNHEY, CDR2 SMNVEV (reference sequence). This CDR3 region has 14 residues. Between the trimmed V and J ends, which lost 2 bases and 6 bases, there was a span of 10 bases. The DNA for the CDR3 is TGTGCCAGCAGTTTAAACTGGGAGTCCGGGGAGCTGTTTTTT. This gives the protein CASSLNWESGELFF.

The chain recombines TRBV7-2 with TRBJ2-5; D is ambiguous. The ends were cut back, 0 bases at V and 4 bases at J, with 6 bases in the middle. The CDR3 has 13 residues. Germline V gene sequence: CDR1 SGHTA, CDR2 FQGNSA. The CDR3 loop reads CASSLAYGETQYF. The CDR3 DNA reads as TGTGCCAGCAGCTTAGCGTACGGAGAGACCCAGTACTTC.